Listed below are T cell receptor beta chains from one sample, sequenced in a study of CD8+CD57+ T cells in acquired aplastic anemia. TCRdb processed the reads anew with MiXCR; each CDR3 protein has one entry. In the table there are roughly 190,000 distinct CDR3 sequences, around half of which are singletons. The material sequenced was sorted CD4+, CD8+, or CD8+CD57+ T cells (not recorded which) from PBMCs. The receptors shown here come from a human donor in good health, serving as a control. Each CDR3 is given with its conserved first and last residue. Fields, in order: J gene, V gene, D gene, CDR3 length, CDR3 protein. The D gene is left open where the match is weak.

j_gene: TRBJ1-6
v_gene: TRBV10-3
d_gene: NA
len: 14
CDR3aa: CAISLGADNSPLHF

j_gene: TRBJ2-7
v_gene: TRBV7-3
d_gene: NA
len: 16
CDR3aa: CASSQADLLAGYEQYF

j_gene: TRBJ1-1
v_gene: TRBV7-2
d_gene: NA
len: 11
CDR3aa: CASSPGVKAFF

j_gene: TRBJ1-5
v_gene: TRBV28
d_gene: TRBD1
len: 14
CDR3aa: CATQGGGSNQPQHF

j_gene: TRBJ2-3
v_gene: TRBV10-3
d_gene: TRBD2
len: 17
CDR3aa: CAISESGGVASTDTQYF

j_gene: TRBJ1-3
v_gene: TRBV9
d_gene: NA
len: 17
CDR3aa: CASSVAPAVASGNTIYF

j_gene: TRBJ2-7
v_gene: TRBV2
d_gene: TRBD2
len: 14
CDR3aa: CASGPSGYPYEQYF

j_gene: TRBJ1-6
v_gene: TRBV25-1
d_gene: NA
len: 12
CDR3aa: CASSALYSPLHF

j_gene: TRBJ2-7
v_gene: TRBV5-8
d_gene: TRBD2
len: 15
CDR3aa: CASSLASGGAGEQYF

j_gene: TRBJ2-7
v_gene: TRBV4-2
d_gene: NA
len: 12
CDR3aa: CASSQNSYEQYF

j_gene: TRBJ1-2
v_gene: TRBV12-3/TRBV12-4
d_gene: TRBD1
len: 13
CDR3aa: CASSQGQNYGYTF

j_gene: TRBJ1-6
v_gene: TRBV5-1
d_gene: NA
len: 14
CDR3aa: CASSLGFSDSPLHF

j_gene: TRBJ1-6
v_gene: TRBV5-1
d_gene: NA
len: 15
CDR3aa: CASSLGEGNNSPLHF

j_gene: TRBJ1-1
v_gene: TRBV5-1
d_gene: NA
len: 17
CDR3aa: CASSLVGGSISNTEAFF

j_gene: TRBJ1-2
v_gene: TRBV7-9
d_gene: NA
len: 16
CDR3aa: CASSSLGPHLNYGYTF

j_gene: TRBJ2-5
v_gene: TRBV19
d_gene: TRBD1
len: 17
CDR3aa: CASSIDLRTGGRETQYF

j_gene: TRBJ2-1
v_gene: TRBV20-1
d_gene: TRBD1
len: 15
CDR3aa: CSARAWDRTYNEQFF

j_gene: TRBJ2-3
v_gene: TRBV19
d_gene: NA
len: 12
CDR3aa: CASSPSTDTQYF

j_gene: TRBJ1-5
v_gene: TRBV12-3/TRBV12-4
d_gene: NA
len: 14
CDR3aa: CASSPQGGRRPQHF

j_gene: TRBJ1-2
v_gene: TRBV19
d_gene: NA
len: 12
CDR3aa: CASSMADYGYTF

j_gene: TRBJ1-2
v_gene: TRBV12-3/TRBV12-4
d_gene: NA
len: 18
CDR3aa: CASGITGGGLNHNYGYTF

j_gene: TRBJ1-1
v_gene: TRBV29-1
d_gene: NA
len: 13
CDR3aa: CSACEGGGTEAFF

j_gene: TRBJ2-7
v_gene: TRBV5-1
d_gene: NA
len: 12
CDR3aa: CASSSRDYEQYF

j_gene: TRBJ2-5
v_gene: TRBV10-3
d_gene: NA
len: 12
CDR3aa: CAISEGRQTQYF

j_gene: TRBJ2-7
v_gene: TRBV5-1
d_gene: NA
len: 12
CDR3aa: CASSLAGFEQYF

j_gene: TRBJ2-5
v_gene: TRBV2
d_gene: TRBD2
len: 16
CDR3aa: CASRSRLAGGRETQYF

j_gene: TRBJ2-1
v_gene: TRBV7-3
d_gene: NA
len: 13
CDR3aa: CASSLIEDSKQFF

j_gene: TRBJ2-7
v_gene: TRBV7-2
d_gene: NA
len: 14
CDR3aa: CASSLGSGVYEQYF

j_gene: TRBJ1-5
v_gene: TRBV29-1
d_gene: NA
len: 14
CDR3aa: CSVLGPGQDQPQHF

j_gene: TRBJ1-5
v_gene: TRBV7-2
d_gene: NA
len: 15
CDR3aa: CASSLDSTSNQPQHF

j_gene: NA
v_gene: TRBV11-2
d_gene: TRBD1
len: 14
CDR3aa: CASSLDPTGAEQYF

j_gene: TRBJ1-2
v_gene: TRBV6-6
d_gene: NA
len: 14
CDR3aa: CASSYSTRPDGYTF

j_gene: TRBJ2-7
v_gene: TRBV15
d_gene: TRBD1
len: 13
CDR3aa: CATSLRTGLEQYF

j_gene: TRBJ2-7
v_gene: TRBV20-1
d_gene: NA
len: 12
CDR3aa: CSAREEGFEQYF

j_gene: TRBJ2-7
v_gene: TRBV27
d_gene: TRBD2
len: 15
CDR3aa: CASSLQPSGHYEQYF

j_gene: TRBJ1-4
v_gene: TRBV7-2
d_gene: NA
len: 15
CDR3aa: CASSLTYSVNEKLFF

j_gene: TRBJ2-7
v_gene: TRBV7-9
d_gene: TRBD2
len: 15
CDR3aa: CASSSTGGKTYEQYF

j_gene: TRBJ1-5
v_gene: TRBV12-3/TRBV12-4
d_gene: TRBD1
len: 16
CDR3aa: CASSTGTGQGNQPQHF

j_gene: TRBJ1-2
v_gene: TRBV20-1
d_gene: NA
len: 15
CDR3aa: CSAGGGNSVVGGYTF

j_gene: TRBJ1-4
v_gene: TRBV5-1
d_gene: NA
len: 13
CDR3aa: CASGLATKERLFF